Presented here are 2 T cell receptor beta chains from one specimen sequenced in a study of graft-versus-host responses after intestinal transplantation. Intraepithelial plus lamina propria lymphocytes were released by processing graft tissue. Here immunoSEQ multiplex PCR was the method, and the copy in TCRdb shows in-frame clones only, minus some. Among about 60,000 clones listed, around 86% were seen once. Sequencing was performed on ileum tissue, taken about 350 days after transplant. Receptors were obtained from a human patient who received an intestinal transplant, so some T cells may come from the graft donor.

The chain employs TRBV7-9 and TRBJ2-1; the D gene is possibly TRBD1 (6 bases). CDR1 is SEHNR and CDR2 is FQNEAQ in the germline V gene (reference sequence). The V and J ends lost 5 bases and 5 bases respectively, with 10 bases between them. This CDR3 spans 13 amino acids. This CDR3 is CASSQKGDNEQFF. CDR3 nucleotide sequence: TGTGCCAGCAGCCAAAAGGGGGACAATGAGCAGTTCTTC.

V is TRBV6-5 and J is TRBJ1-6; D ambiguous. There are 13 residues in the CDR3. Germline V lookup: CDR1 MNHEY, CDR2 SVGAGI. Trimming stripped 2 bases from V and 6 bases from J, with 5 bases between. The DNA of the CDR3 is TGTGCCAGCAGTTACGCGGTTAATTCACCCCTCCACTTT. Amino acids: CASSYAVNSPLHF.